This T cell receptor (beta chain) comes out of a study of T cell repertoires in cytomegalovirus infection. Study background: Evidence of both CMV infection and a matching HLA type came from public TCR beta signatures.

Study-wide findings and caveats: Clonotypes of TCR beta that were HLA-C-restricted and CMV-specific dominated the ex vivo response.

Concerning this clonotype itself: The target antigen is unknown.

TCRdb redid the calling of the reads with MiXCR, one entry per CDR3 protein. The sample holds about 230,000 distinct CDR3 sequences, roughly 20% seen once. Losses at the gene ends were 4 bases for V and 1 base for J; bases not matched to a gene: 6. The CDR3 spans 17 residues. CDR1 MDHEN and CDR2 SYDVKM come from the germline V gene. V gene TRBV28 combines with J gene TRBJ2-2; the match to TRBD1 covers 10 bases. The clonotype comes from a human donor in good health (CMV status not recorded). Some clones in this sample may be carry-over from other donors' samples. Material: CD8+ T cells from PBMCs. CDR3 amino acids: CASSYPGTGVNTGELFF. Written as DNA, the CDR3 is TGTGCCAGCAGTTACCCCGGGACAGGGGTGAACACCGGGGAGCTGTTTTTT.